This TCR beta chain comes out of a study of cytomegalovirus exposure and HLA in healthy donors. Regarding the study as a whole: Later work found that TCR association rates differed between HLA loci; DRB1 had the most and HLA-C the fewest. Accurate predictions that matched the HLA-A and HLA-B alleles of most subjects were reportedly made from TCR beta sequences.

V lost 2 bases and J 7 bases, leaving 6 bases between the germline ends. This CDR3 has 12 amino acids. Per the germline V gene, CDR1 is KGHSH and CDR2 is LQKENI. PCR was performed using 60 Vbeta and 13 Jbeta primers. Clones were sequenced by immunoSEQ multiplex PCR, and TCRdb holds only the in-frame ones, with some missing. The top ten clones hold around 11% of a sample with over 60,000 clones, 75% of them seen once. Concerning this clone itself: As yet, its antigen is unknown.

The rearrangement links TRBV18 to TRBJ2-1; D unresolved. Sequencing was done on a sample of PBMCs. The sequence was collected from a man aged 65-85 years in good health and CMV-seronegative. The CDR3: CASSPSRNEQFF. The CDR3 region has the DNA TGTGCCAGCTCACCATCCCGTAATGAGCAGTTCTTC. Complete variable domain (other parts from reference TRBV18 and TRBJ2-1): NAGVMQNPRHLVRRRGQEARLRCSPMKGHSHVYWYRQLPEEGLKFMVYLQKENIIDESGMPKERFSAEFPKEGPSILRIQQVVRGDSAAYFCASSPSRNEQFFGPGTRLTVL.